This TCR beta chain was sequenced in a study of Ad26.COV2.S vaccination and SARS-CoV-2 variants. This table comes from immunoSEQ multiplex PCR, and its TCRdb copy is limited to in-frame clones, with some not included. The sample shows 350,000 to 550,000 clones, roughly 87% of them seen only once. Treatment defined: some 19 received Ad26.COV2.S at low or high dose, single or two shots; about five received placebo; per-sample allocation not given. All samples were drawn on day 63, counting from the first vaccine or placebo injection. There are 13 residues in the CDR3. Per the germline V gene, CDR1 is SQVTM and CDR2 is ANQGSEA. The V end lost 6 bases, the J end lost 0 bases, and 8 bases lay between the germline ends.

The sequence came from a person between 18 and 65 years old who received the Ad26.COV2.S COVID-19 vaccine or a placebo. Sequencing was performed on peripheral blood, taken in a trial of Ad26.COV2.S vaccine versus placebo. This chain connects TRBV29-1 to TRBJ2-2; tentative D call: TRBD2 (5 bases). CDR3 nucleotide sequence: TGCAGCGTGACCGGGGCGAACACCGGGGAGCTGTTTTTT. It encodes CSVTGANTGELFF.